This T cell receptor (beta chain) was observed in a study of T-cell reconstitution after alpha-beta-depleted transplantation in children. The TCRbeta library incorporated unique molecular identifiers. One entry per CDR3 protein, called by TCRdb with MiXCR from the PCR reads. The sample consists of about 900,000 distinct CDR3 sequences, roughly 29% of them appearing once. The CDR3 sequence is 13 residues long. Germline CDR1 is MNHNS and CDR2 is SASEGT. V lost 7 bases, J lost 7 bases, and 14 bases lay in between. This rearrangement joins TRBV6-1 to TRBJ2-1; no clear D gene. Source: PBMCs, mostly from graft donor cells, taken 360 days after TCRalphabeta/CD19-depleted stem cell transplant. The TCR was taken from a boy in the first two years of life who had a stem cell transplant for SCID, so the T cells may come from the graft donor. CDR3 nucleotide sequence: TGTGCCAGCACACAAATGATGGGGAATGAGCAGTTCTTC. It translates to CASTQMMGNEQFF.